These T cell receptor beta chains were read from a single sample in a study of human T cells and chemical hapten exposure. Each CDR3 protein is one row after TCRdb ran MiXCR on the RACE reads. The sample records 85,000 or so distinct CDR3 sequences, roughly 10% being singletons. Sequences were derived from whole blood, sampled in connection with sensitization to the hapten diphenylcyclopropenone (DPC). All receptors come from a woman aged 45 to 65 with alopecia areata. Some clones in this sample may be carry-over from other donors' samples. Both conserved end residues are part of each CDR3. The order of the fields is CDR3 length, J gene, clone size, V gene, CDR3 protein. Part of the rows lack a size; the others show once, few, many or a class for expanded clones.

14	TRBJ2-7	NA	TRBV7-2	CASSSGRVSYEQYF
17	TRBJ2-5	few	TRBV6-1	CASSESIAFISQETQYF
16	TRBJ2-1	many	TRBV5-4	CASSSGGISSYNEQFF
12	TRBJ1-1	NA	TRBV28	CASSLTYTEAFF
16	TRBJ2-6	NA	TRBV20-1	CSARDDPSSGANVLTF
15	TRBJ2-2	many	TRBV7-2	CASSLWGRGAGELFF
14	TRBJ1-1	NA	TRBV20-1	CSAYDREASRNAFF
14	TRBJ2-7	few	TRBV3-1	CASSQRAGDYEQYF
13	TRBJ1-6	many	TRBV27	CASSQTHNSPLHF
15	TRBJ2-6	few	TRBV5-4	CASSLGRSGANVLTF
16	TRBJ1-5	few	TRBV7-2	CVSTSQVEGVGQPQHF